The source of this TCR beta chain is a study of CD8 T cells in ankylosing spondylitis. Broader study findings: In ankylosing spondylitis blood, a motif of seven or eight highly homologous TCR beta variants appeared characteristic. In peripheral blood, disease-linked CD8+ clones occurred at relatively low frequencies.

One entry per CDR3 protein, called by TCRdb with MiXCR from the 5' RACE reads. Of more than 600,000 distinct CDR3 sequences in the sample, roughly 19% were seen once. Turning to this clonotype: Its antigen is not identified.

The ends were cut back, 0 bases at V and 3 bases at J, with 16 bases in the middle. CDR3 length: 17 amino acids. Germline assignment: CDR1 LGHNA and CDR2 YSLEER. This sequence originates from a male donor with ankylosing spondylitis. This sequence joins TRBV4-3 and TRBJ2-3; D is perhaps TRBD2 (6 bases). Sequencing was carried out using blood, either unsorted or a sorted T cell fraction (not recorded which). Here the CDR3 DNA reads TGCGCCAGCAGCCAAGATCCGGGGGAGTTGAGTACAGATACGCAGTATTTT. Residues: CASSQDPGELSTDTQYF.